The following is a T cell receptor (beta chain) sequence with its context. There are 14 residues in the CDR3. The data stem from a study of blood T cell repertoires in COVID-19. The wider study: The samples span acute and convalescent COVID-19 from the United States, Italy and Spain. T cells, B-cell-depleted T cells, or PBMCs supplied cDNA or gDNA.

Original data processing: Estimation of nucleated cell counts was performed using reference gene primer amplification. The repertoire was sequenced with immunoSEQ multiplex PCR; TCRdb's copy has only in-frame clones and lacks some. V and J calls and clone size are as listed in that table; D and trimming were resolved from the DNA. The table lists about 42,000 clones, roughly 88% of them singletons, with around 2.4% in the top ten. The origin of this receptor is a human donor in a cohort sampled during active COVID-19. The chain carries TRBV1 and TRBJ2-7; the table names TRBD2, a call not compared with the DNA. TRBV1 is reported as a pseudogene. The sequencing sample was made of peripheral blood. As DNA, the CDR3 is TGCACCAGCGGGAAAGCGGGGGGCGTCTACGAGCAGTACTTC. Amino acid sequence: CTSGKAGGVYEQYF.